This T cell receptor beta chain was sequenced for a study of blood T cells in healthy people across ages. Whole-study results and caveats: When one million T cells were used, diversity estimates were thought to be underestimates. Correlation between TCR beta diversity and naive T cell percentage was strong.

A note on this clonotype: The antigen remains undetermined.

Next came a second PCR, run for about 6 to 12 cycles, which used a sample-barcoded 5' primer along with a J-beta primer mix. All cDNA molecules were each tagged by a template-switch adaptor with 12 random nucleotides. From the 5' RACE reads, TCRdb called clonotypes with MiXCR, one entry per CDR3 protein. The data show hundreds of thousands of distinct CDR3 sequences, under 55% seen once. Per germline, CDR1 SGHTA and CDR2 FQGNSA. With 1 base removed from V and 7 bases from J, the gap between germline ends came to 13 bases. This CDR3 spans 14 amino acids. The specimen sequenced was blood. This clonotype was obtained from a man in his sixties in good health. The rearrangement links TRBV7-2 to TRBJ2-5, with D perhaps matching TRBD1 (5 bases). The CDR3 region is CASSLDSGPGTQYF. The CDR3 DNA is TGTGCCAGCAGCTTAGATTCAGGGCCGGGGACCCAGTACTTC.